What follows are 23 T cell receptor beta chains derived from one specimen sequenced in a study of cytomegalovirus exposure and HLA in healthy donors. Vbeta (60) and Jbeta (13) primers were used in the PCR. The assay was immunoSEQ multiplex PCR, and TCRdb's table has in-frame clones only and misses some. Of 60,000 to 75,000 clones in the sample, about 74% were seen once. Sequencing was carried out using PBMCs. These receptors originate from a woman in her thirties in good health and CMV-seropositive.

V usage is TRBV6-5 and J usage is TRBJ2-4; 11 nucleotides match TRBD1. J lost 7 bases, V lost 5 bases, and 4 bases had no gene match. Germline loops: CDR1 MNHEY, CDR2 SVGAGI. CDR3 length: 14 residues. The CDR3: CASSRWDRGNIQYF. CDR3 nucleotide sequence: TGTGCCAGCAGTCGATGGGACAGGGGGAACATTCAGTACTTC.

V is TRBV28 and J is TRBJ2-3; 8 bases line up with TRBD2. The germline V gene encodes CDR1 MDHEN and CDR2 SYDVKM. This CDR3 has 14 amino acids. With 8 bases clipped from V and 6 bases from J, the junction kept 10 bases outside the gene matches. The CDR3 coding sequence is TGTGCCAGCTCCTCGGGAGGGTTGTCGGATACGCAGTATTTT. Translating it yields CASSSGGLSDTQYF.

This clone has just a few counts. This rearrangement joins TRBV15 to TRBJ1-5; D not certain. This CDR3 spans 15 amino acids. Trimming pared 0 bases from V and 2 bases from J, leaving 8 bases between. Germline CDR1 is LNHNV and CDR2 is YYDKDF (reference sequence). The CDR3 DNA sequence: TGTGCCACCAGCAGAGATCCAGGCGGCAATCAGCCCCAGCATTTT. This sequence encodes CATSRDPGGNQPQHF.

The V gene is TRBV27, the J gene TRBJ1-2; D unresolved. Trimming left V 4 bases short and J 0 bases short, with 12 bases between. CDR1 MNHEY and CDR2 SMNVEV come from the germline V gene (reference sequence). CDR3 size: 15 residues. The CDR3 here is CASSWAGSANYGYTF. CDR3 sequence (DNA): TGTGCCAGCAGTTGGGCGGGTTCGGCTAACTATGGCTACACCTTC.

This clone was recorded once. CDR3 nucleotide sequence: TGTGCCAGCAGTGAAGGCGGGGTTAGTAATCAGCCCCAGCATTTT. Protein sequence: CASSEGGVSNQPQHF. This chain uses TRBV2 with TRBJ1-5, with D unclear. V was pared by 1 base and J by 4 bases, with 11 bases between. Per the germline V gene, CDR1 is SNHLY and CDR2 is FYNNEI. This CDR3 spans 15 amino acids.

The genes are TRBV30 and TRBJ1-5; TRBD1 might be the D (6 bases). The CDR3 runs to 16 residues. Germline V gives CDR1 GTSNPN, CDR2 SVGIG (reference sequence). Trimming took off 2 bases at V and 1 base at J, with 15 bases between the two ends. Written as DNA, the CDR3 is TGTGCCTGGAGTCTCCGCCGACAGGAAAGCAATCAGCCCCAGCATTTT. It codes for CAWSLRRQESNQPQHF.

CDR3: CAWSPTGGPYGYTF. Here the CDR3 DNA reads TGTGCCTGGAGCCCCACAGGGGGGCCCTATGGCTACACCTTC. The chain recombines TRBV30 with TRBJ1-2, with TRBD1 matching 8 bases. J gave up 4 bases and V 3 bases, and 7 bases lay outside the gene matches. Germline CDR1 and CDR2: GTSNPN and SVGIG (reference sequence). The CDR3 sequence is 14 residues long.

The CDR3, as DNA: TGTGCCAGTAGTATTCAGGGTGGCAATCAGCCCCAGCATTTT. Encoded protein: CASSIQGGNQPQHF. The chain links TRBV19 to TRBJ1-5; tentative D call: TRBD1 (5 bases). Trimming removed 3 bases at V and 2 bases at J, with 8 bases between. The germline V gene has CDR1 LNHDA and CDR2 SQIVND (reference sequence). The CDR3 consists of 14 residues.

The rearrangement links TRBV4-1 to TRBJ2-3, with TRBD2 identical over 11 bases. The V segment lost 3 bases and the J segment 2 bases; nucleotides outside the gene matches: 4. The CDR3 runs 16 residues. CDR1 and CDR2 (germline): MGHRA, YSYEKL. The CDR3 reads CASSQRTSGFTDTQYF. DNA of the CDR3: TGCGCCAGCAGCCAGCGGACTAGCGGGTTCACAGATACGCAGTATTTT.

The table lists this clone with a count of one. V is TRBV4-1 and J is TRBJ2-3, with TRBD2 matching over 12 bases. The CDR3 has 17 residues. V shed 6 bases, J shed 5 bases, and the junction held 12 bases outside the gene matches. In germline, CDR1 is MGHRA, CDR2 YSYEKL. In DNA form, the CDR3 reads TGCGCCAGCAGTCTTGCTCTAGCGGGAGGGCCAGGAGATACGCAGTATTTT. Its protein product is CASSLALAGGPGDTQYF.

The rearrangement joins TRBV28 to TRBJ1-6, with a weak D call TRBD1 (6 bases). This CDR3 has 14 residues. V lost 7 bases to trimming and J lost 10 bases, with 17 bases between them. CDR1 and CDR2 (germline): MDHEN, SYDVKM. The CDR3, as DNA: TGTGCCAGCACCCCATCTACAGGGTTATCACCCCTCCACTTT. Amino acid sequence: CASTPSTGLSPLHF.

A few counts support this clone. This chain links TRBV11-2 with TRBJ1-3; D call uncertain. Germline assignment: CDR1 SGHAT and CDR2 FQNNGV. CDR3 length equals 16 residues. V lost 3 bases and J lost 2, with 14 bases in between. CDR3 DNA sequence: TGTGCCAGCAGCTTCTCATCCCTCGGGGCTGGAAACACCATATATTTT. Translated: CASSFSSLGAGNTIYF.

The V and J genes are TRBV29-1 and TRBJ1-2, with D maybe TRBD1 (6 bases). This CDR3 is 14 amino acids long. Germline CDR1 and CDR2: SQVTM and ANQGSEA. V shed 1 base and J shed 2 bases, with 11 bases lying between them. The CDR3 protein is CSVEVGRGNYGYTF. Written as DNA, the CDR3 is TGCAGCGTTGAAGTGGGCAGGGGAAACTATGGCTACACCTTC. Full variable domain (outside the CDR3, taken from reference TRBV29-1 and TRBJ1-2): SAVISQKPSRDICQRGTSLTIQCQVDSQVTMMFWYRQQPGQSLTLIATANQGSEATYESGFVIDKFPISRPNLTFSTLTVSNMSPEDSSIYLCSVEVGRGNYGYTFGSGTRLTVV.

This clone was seen a few times. The J gene is TRBJ1-5, the V gene TRBV7-2; 7 bases match TRBD1. J was trimmed by 4 bases and V by 5 bases; bases with no gene match: 5. The CDR3 consists of 14 residues. The germline V gene encodes CDR1 SGHTA and CDR2 FQGNSA. In DNA form, the CDR3 reads TGTGCCAGCAGCCAGGGGGAAGAGAATCAGCCCCAGCATTTT. As protein: CASSQGEENQPQHF.

The V and J genes are TRBV7-2 and TRBJ2-7; 7 nucleotides match TRBD1. The germline V gene has CDR1 SGHTA and CDR2 FQGNSA. CDR3 length: 16 amino acids. Trimming at V came to 1 base and at J to 7 bases, leaving 13 bases not matched to a gene. As DNA, the CDR3 is TGTGCCAGCAGCTTAGGGACAGGACCCAGCACGGGGGAGCAGTACTTC. This translates into CASSLGTGPSTGEQYF.

The chain recombines TRBV11-2 with TRBJ1-5, with D unresolved. Germline V gene data show CDR1 as SGHAT and CDR2 as FQNNGV. There are 14 residues in the CDR3. Deletions cut 1 base from V and 1 base from J, with 5 bases between. The CDR3 is CASSLGHSNQPQHF. Written as DNA, the CDR3 is TGTGCCAGCAGCTTAGGGCACAGCAATCAGCCCCAGCATTTT.

This clone was detected only a few times. This rearrangement joins TRBV4-2 to TRBJ1-1, with 7 bases aligning to TRBD1. Germline-derived CDR1 and CDR2 are LGHNA and YNFKEQ. This CDR3 is built from 15 residues. Trimming cost V 3 bases and J 4 bases; bases outside gene matches: 8. The chain's CDR3 is CASSQIGTAGTEAFF. CDR3 in DNA: TGTGCCAGCAGCCAGATAGGGACAGCGGGCACTGAAGCTTTCTTT.

The V and J genes are TRBV4-2 and TRBJ1-2; 8 bases are a match to TRBD1. This CDR3 contains 15 residues. Germline-derived CDR1 and CDR2 are LGHNA and YNFKEQ. V lost 2 bases and J lost 4; bases outside the gene matches: 6. CDR3 DNA: TGTGCCAGCAGCCAATTCCGAGACAGGGGCTATGGCTACACCTTC. It translates to CASSQFRDRGYGYTF.

The chain joins TRBV6-1 to TRBJ2-1; 9 positions agree with TRBD1. The germline V gene encodes CDR1 MNHNS and CDR2 SASEGT. CDR3 length: 14 amino acids. The V gene end was trimmed by 10 bases and the J gene end by 10 bases; junction bases not matched to a gene: 14. CDR3 in amino acids: CATWDRVEFREQFF. CDR3 sequence (DNA): TGTGCCACCTGGGACAGGGTTGAGTTCAGGGAGCAGTTCTTC.

The J gene is TRBJ1-5, the V gene TRBV28; a weak D match, TRBD1 (5 bases). V was shortened by 10 bases and J by 9 bases, with 13 bases between the two germline ends. Per germline, CDR1 MDHEN and CDR2 SYDVKM. The CDR3 sequence is 11 residues long. The CDR3, as DNA: TGTGCCACTCATCTTAGGGGGCCCCAGCATTTT. Translation gives CATHLRGPQHF.

This clone was picked up a small number of times. The CDR3 protein is CASSLAVYNEQFF. Written as DNA, the CDR3 is TGTGCCAGCAGTTTGGCGGTATACAATGAGCAGTTCTTC. This chain links TRBV6-6 with TRBJ2-1; D is undetermined. V lost 4 bases, J lost 4 bases, and 8 bases lay in between. Germline lookup yields CDR1 MNHNY and CDR2 SVGAGI (reference sequence). This CDR3 contains 13 residues.

The chain is built from TRBV27 and TRBJ1-4; perhaps TRBD1 as D (5 bases). This CDR3 is built from 13 residues. Trimming left V 3 bases short and J 5 bases short, with 7 bases between. Per germline, CDR1 MNHEY and CDR2 SMNVEV (reference sequence). The CDR3 nucleotides are TGTGCCAGCAGTTTGGGGGGGAATGAAAAACTGTTTTTT. Residues: CASSLGGNEKLFF.

The rearrangement joins TRBV7-9 to TRBJ1-1; D gene unclear. Germline lookup yields CDR1 SEHNR and CDR2 FQNEAQ (reference sequence). V lost 2 bases, J lost 4 bases, and 8 bases lay in between. The CDR3 spans 13 residues. CDR3 DNA sequence: TGTGCCAGCAGCTTATCCGGGATCACTGAAGCTTTCTTT. This gives the protein CASSLSGITEAFF.